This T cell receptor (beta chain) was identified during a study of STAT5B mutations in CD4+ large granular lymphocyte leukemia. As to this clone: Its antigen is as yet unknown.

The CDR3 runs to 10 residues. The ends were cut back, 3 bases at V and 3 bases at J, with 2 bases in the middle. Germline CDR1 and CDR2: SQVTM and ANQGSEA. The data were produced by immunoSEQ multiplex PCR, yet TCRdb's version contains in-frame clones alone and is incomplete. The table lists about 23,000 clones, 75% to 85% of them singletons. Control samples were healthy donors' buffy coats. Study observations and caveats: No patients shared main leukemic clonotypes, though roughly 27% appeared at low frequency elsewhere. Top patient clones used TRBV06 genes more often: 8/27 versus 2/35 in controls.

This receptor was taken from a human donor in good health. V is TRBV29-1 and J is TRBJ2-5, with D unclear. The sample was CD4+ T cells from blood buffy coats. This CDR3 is CSVEEETQYF. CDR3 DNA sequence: TGCAGCGTTGAGGAAGAGACCCAGTACTTC.